These T cell receptor beta chains were read from a single sample in a study of technical replicates of blood from several donors. Clones were read by immunoSEQ multiplex PCR, and TCRdb kept only the in-frame ones, dropping some. Of approximately 52,000 clones in the sample, around 90% were seen once. Sequencing was performed on PBMCs. Receptors originate from a human donor in good health. Some clones in this sample may be carry-over from other donors' samples. Both conserved end residues are part of each CDR3. The D gene is left open where the match is weak. Where a row states a size, it is once, few, many or the class of an expanded clone; other rows omit it.

D | J | V | size | DNA | CDR3
- | TRBJ2-7 | TRBV21-1 | - | TGTGCCAGCAGCAAAGTTGAGCGGAACCCCTACGAGCAGTACTTC | CASSKVERNPYEQYF
TRBD1 | TRBJ1-2 | TRBV7-9 | - | TGTGCCAGCAGCCCAGGACCCGGGACAGATGGCTACACCTTC | CASSPGPGTDGYTF
- | TRBJ1-6 | TRBV9 | - | TGTGCCAGCAGCGTAGAGGGCAGGGATAATTCACCCCTCCACTTT | CASSVEGRDNSPLHF
- | TRBJ2-1 | TRBV13 | few | TGTGCCAGCAGCTTAGGCCTAACGGGGAACGGTTACAATGAGCAGTTCTTC | CASSLGLTGNGYNEQFF
- | TRBJ2-3 | TRBV15 | - | TGTGCCACCAGCAGGGGAGACACAGATACGCAGTATTTT | CATSRGDTDTQYF
TRBD1 | TRBJ2-7 | TRBV2 | - | TGTGCCAGCGACAAATTGGCAGGGGGAGAGCAGTACTTC | CASDKLAGGEQYF
- | TRBJ1-4 | TRBV6-1 | - | TGTGCCAGCAGGAAAGTCCCGCGGGTTGAAAAACTGTTTTTT | CASRKVPRVEKLFF
TRBD2 | TRBJ2-1 | TRBV19 | - | TGTGCCAGCCGAGACAAGACGGGGGGGATCTACAATGAGCAGTTCTTC | CASRDKTGGIYNEQFF
- | TRBJ1-1 | TRBV5-4 | once | TGTGCCAGCAGCTTGGAAACTCCGGTTAACACTGAAGCTTTCTTT | CASSLETPVNTEAFF
- | TRBJ1-2 | TRBV30 | - | TGTGCCTGGAGTGTATCCGGACTCTATGGCTACACCTTC | CAWSVSGLYGYTF
TRBD1 | TRBJ2-5 | TRBV4-1 | - | TGCGCCAGCAGGTCCGCCGGGACAGAAGAAGAGACCCAGTACTTC | CASRSAGTEEETQYF
- | TRBJ2-7 | TRBV19 | - | TGTGCCAGTAGTAAAGGCAGGGACTCCTACGAGCAGTACTTC | CASSKGRDSYEQYF
TRBD2 | TRBJ2-3 | TRBV4-2 | - | TGTGCCAGCAGCCAAGAGGCTAGCGGGGGGGCAGATACGCAGTATTTT | CASSQEASGGADTQYF